The next 7 T cell receptor beta chains were all read from a single sample in a study of T cell changes during pregnancy in multiple sclerosis. TCRdb's copy holds only in-frame clones and misses some; the assay was immunoSEQ multiplex PCR. The sample lists 15,000 to 20,000 clones; over 75% were seen once. The sample consisted of CD8+ T cells from peripheral blood mononuclear cells, taken after pregnancy. The source of these receptors is a female donor in good health, enrolled as a control in a pregnancy study.

The rearrangement uses TRBV5-1 and TRBJ2-3; TRBD2 matches 10 bases. V dropped 2 bases and J dropped 1; count of bases not matched to a gene: 4. Germline CDR1 is SGHRS and CDR2 is YFSETQ. The CDR3 spans 16 residues. The CDR3 region is CASSLSGLAGTDTQYF. CDR3 DNA sequence: TGCGCCAGCAGCTTATCCGGACTAGCGGGCACAGATACGCAGTATTTT.

The chain couples TRBV5-1 to TRBJ1-5; the match to TRBD1 covers 10 bases. The germline V gene has CDR1 SGHRS and CDR2 YFSETQ. J was trimmed by 4 bases and V by 4 bases; bases with no gene match: 8. The CDR3 runs to 16 residues. CDR3 DNA: TGCGCCAGCAGCCCTACTCCGGGACAGGGGAATCAGCCCCAGCATTTT. It yields the protein CASSPTPGQGNQPQHF.

The chain employs TRBV4-2 and TRBJ2-7; possible D gene TRBD2, 5 bases. Germline V lookup: CDR1 LGHNA, CDR2 YNFKEQ. The V and J ends lost 0 bases and 7 bases respectively, with 19 bases between them. The CDR3 runs 16 residues. This chain's CDR3 is CASSQDPVGVVGEQYF. The CDR3, as DNA: TGTGCCAGCAGCCAAGATCCTGTGGGAGTGGTGGGTGAGCAGTACTTC.

The chain combines TRBV15 with TRBJ2-7, with a tentative D call TRBD2 (6 bases). CDR1 is LNHNV and CDR2 is YYDKDF in the germline V gene (reference sequence). The CDR3 spans 11 residues. V was shortened by 8 bases and J by 6 bases, with 11 bases between the two germline ends. The CDR3 DNA reads TGTGCCACCCGCCACGGGGGCGAGCAGTACTTC. Amino acid sequence: CATRHGGEQYF.

V and J are TRBV6-6 and TRBJ1-5, with 8 nucleotides matching TRBD1. The CDR3 length is 16 residues. In germline, CDR1 is MNHNY, CDR2 SVGAGI (reference sequence). The V gene end was trimmed by 4 bases and the J gene end by 7 bases; junction bases not matched to a gene: 12. The CDR3 sequence: CASSSEGRQGKQPQHF. The CDR3 DNA reads TGTGCCAGCAGTTCCGAGGGCCGACAGGGGAAGCAGCCCCAGCATTTT.

The gene calls are TRBV27 and TRBJ1-6; D is uncertain. The CDR3 contains 18 residues. Trimming cost V 3 bases and J 10 bases, with 25 bases left between them. Looked up from germline, CDR1 is MNHEY and CDR2 is SMNVEV (reference sequence). CDR3 sequence: CASSLTTTRGPIDSPLHF. Written as DNA, the CDR3 is TGTGCCAGCAGTTTGACGACTACACGAGGGCCGATTGACTCACCCCTCCACTTT.

V gene TRBV9 combines with J gene TRBJ2-3; perhaps TRBD2 as D (5 bases). V was shortened by 4 bases and J by 6 bases, with 21 bases between the two germline ends. The germline V gene has CDR1 SGDLS and CDR2 YYNGEE. This CDR3 spans 16 amino acids. This CDR3 reads CASSPRPPGNGDTQYF. The CDR3 region has the DNA TGTGCCAGCAGCCCCCGGCCCCCGGGGAATGGGGATACGCAGTATTTT.